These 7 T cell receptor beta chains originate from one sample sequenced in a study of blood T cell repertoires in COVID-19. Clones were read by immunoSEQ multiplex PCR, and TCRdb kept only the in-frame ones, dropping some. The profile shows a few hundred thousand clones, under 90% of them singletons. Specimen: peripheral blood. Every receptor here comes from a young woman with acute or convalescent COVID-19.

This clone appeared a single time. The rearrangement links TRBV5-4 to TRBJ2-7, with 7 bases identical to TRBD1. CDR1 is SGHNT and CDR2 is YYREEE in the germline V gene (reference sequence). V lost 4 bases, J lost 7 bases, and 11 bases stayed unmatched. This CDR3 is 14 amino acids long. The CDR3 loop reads CASSMGQLPNEQYF. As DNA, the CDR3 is TGTGCCAGCAGCATGGGACAGCTTCCTAATGAGCAGTACTTC.

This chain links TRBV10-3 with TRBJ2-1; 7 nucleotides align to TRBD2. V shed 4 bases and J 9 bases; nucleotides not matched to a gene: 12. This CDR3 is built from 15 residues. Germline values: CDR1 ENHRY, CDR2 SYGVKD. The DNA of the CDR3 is TGTGCCATCAGTGGTGCGGGAGTTTTATCGGGTGAGCAGTTCTTC. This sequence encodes CAISGAGVLSGEQFF.

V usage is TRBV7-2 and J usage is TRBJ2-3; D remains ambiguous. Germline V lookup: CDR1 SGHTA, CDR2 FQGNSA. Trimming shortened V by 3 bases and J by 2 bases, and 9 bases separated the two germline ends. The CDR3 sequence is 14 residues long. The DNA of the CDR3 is TGTGCCAGCAGCTTCTCTGCTAACACAGATACGCAGTATTTT. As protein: CASSFSANTDTQYF.

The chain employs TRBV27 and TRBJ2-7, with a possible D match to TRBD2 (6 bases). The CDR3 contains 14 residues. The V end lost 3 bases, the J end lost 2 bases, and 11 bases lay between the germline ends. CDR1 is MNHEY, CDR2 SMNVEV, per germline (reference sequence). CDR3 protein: CASSLAGPPYEQYF. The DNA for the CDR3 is TGTGCCAGCAGTTTGGCGGGACCGCCCTACGAGCAGTACTTC.

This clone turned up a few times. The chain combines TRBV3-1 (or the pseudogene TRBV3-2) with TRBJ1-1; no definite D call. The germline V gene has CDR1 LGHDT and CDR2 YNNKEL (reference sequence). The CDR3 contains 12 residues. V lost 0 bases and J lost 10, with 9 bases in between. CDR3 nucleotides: TGTGCCAGCAGCCAAGATGGCAGTCCAGCTTTCTTT. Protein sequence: CASSQDGSPAFF.

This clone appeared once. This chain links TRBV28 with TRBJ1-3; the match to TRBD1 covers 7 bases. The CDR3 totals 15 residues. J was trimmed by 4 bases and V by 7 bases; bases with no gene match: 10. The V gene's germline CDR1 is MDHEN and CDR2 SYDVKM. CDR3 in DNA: TGTGCCAGCACTAAAATGACAGGGTTGGGAAACACCATATATTTT. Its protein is CASTKMTGLGNTIYF.

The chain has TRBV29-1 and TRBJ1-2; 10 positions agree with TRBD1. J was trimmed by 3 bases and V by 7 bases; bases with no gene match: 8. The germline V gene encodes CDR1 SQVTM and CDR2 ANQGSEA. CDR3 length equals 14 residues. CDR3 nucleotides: TGCAGCGCAGGGACAGGGGAACTCCACTATGGCTACACCTTC. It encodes CSAGTGELHYGYTF.